The 32 T cell receptor beta chains below all came from one sample that was sequenced in a study of neurological immune-mediated disorders. TCRdb re-called the 5' RACE reads with MiXCR, one entry per CDR3 protein. The sample yields some 65,000 distinct CDR3 sequences, roughly 5.6% seen once. The source material was PBMCs. Receptor source: a woman in her 30s with multiple sclerosis.

In this sample, this clonotype turned up many times. The chain recombines TRBV15 with TRBJ2-7; TRBD2 might be the D (7 bases). Per the germline V gene, CDR1 is LNHNV and CDR2 is YYDKDF (reference sequence). The V gene lost 0 bases and the J gene lost 3 bases, with 15 bases spanning the gap. The CDR3 loop spans 16 amino acids. CDR3: CATSRERGGRGYEQYF. The CDR3 DNA sequence: TGTGCCACCAGCAGAGAGAGGGGGGGTCGGGGCTACGAGCAGTACTTC. Full variable domain (missing parts from reference TRBV15 and TRBJ2-7): DAMVIQNPRYQVTQFGKPVTLSCSQTLNHNVMYWYQQKSSQAPKLLFHYYDKDFNNEADTPDNFQSRRPNTSFCFLDIRSPGLGDTAMYLCATSRERGGRGYEQYFGPGTRLTVT.

This clonotype was detected many times. The rearrangement joins TRBV20-1 to TRBJ1-1; D gene uncertain. Germline CDR1 is DFQATT and CDR2 is SNEGSKA (reference sequence). Trimming stripped 4 bases from V and 0 bases from J, with 9 bases between. CDR3 length equals 13 residues. DNA for the CDR3: TGCAGTGCTACCGACCCCATGAACACTGAAGCTTTCTTT. It codes for CSATDPMNTEAFF.

This clonotype was counted many times. Germline is not matched at one junction end, which may reflect a read error. J is TRBJ1-6 and V is TRBV20-1; D is uncertain. Germline V gene lookup returns CDR1 DFQATT and CDR2 SNEGSKA (reference sequence). CDR3 length equals 14 residues. CDR3 in amino acids: CSARDAEVNSPLNF. The CDR3 DNA reads as TGCAGTGCTAGAGATGCTGAGGTCAATTCACCCCTCAACTTT.

This clonotype was found many times. The rearrangement uses TRBV18 and TRBJ2-3; a weak D match, TRBD1 (5 bases). The germline V gene has CDR1 KGHSH and CDR2 LQKENI. V was clipped by 8 bases and J by 1 base, with 10 bases between them. The CDR3 totals 13 residues. CDR3 nucleotide sequence: TGTGCCAGCCAAGCGACAGGCACAGATACGCAGTATTTT. Amino acid sequence: CASQATGTDTQYF.

The table lists this clonotype with many counts. V is TRBV10-3 and J is TRBJ2-7; TRBD2 agrees at 10 bases. CDR1 is ENHRY and CDR2 is SYGVKD in the germline V gene. V gave up 3 bases and J gave up 4 bases; unmatched junction bases: 3. This CDR3 is 14 amino acids long. The CDR3 loop reads CAISDRTSGYEQYF. CDR3 DNA sequence: TGTGCCATCAGTGATCGGACTAGCGGATACGAGCAGTACTTC.

This clonotype was picked up a small number of times. The V call is TRBV7-6, the J call TRBJ1-6; D is possibly TRBD1 (5 bases). Germline CDR1 and CDR2: SGHVS and FNYEAQ. The CDR3 is 16 amino acids. Trimming shortened V by 5 bases and J by 9 bases, and 20 bases separated the two germline ends. DNA for the CDR3: TGTGCCAGCAGCACCCAATCGGGGGTATTAAGTTCACCCCTCCACTTT. Translation: CASSTQSGVLSSPLHF.

This chain connects TRBV5-6 to TRBJ2-6, with no clear D. The CDR3 is made up of 17 amino acids. Germline assignment: CDR1 SGHDT and CDR2 YYEEEE. Between the trimmed V and J ends, which lost 4 bases and 1 base, there was a span of 15 bases. CDR3 sequence reads: CASSVSRKASGANVLTF. The CDR3 region has the DNA TGTGCCAGCAGCGTCTCAAGGAAGGCGTCTGGGGCCAACGTCCTGACTTTC.

This clonotype came up a few times. The chain uses TRBV27 and TRBJ2-7; weak D call: TRBD1 (6 bases). The CDR3 is 14 amino acids. CDR1 is MNHEY and CDR2 is SMNVEV in the germline V gene (reference sequence). Between the trimmed V and J ends, which lost 5 bases and 4 bases, there was a span of 15 bases. The CDR3 DNA reads TGTGCCAGCAGTAGGCCGGGACAACCTTACGAGCAGTACTTC. This gives the protein CASSRPGQPYEQYF.

The chain recombines TRBV7-6 with TRBJ2-1; TRBD1 matches 7 bases. The V gene end was trimmed by 1 base and the J gene end by 1 base; junction bases not matched to a gene: 16. This CDR3 comprises 20 residues. CDR1 is SGHVS and CDR2 is FNYEAQ in the germline V gene. In DNA, the CDR3 is TGTGCCAGCAGCTTAGTTCTCCCGGACAGGCCCCCTTTTTCCTACAATGAGCAGTTCTTC. As protein: CASSLVLPDRPPFSYNEQFF.

This clonotype showed up just a few times. This chain uses TRBV6-5 with TRBJ2-1; D not certain. From germline, CDR1 is MNHEY and CDR2 SVGAGI. With 5 bases removed from V and 9 bases from J, the gap between germline ends came to 14 bases. This CDR3 region has 13 residues. In DNA form, the CDR3 reads TGTGCCAGCAGTACGGGCCTACGGCGTGAGCAGTTCTTC. It encodes CASSTGLRREQFF.

This clonotype was seen many times. The chain employs TRBV15 and TRBJ1-2; TRBD1 is a possible D gene (6 bases). The CDR3 spans 16 residues. Germline V gene data show CDR1 as LNHNV and CDR2 as YYDKDF (reference sequence). Trimming shortened V by 1 base and J by 7 bases, and 19 bases separated the two germline ends. Written as DNA, the CDR3 is TGTGCCACCAGCAGAGGGTCCTCAGAGGGGGGTCTTGGCTACACCTTC. This codes for CATSRGSSEGGLGYTF.

This clonotype was seen a handful of times. The chain links TRBV20-1 to TRBJ2-1; 14 positions match TRBD2. Germline V gene sequence: CDR1 DFQATT, CDR2 SNEGSKA (reference sequence). V shed 6 bases and J 4 bases; nucleotides not matched to a gene: 2. CDR3 length equals 14 residues. In DNA, the CDR3 is TGCAGTGCCAGACTAGCGGGGGGGTACAATGAGCAGTTCTTC. This gives the protein CSARLAGGYNEQFF.

In this sample, this clonotype turned up many times. This sequence joins TRBV15 and TRBJ2-1, with 12 bases identical to TRBD2. V gave up 1 base and J gave up 8 bases; unmatched junction bases: 9. The CDR3 has 17 amino acids. Germline CDR1 LNHNV, CDR2 YYDKDF (reference sequence). The CDR3 spells CATSRARGLAGLDEQFF. The CDR3 DNA follows: TGTGCCACCAGCAGAGCCCGAGGACTAGCGGGGCTCGATGAGCAGTTCTTC.

This clonotype has at least ten counts. The V call is TRBV5-6, the J call TRBJ1-4; the match to TRBD1 covers 7 bases. This CDR3 is 17 amino acids long. Germline assignment: CDR1 SGHDT and CDR2 YYEEEE. Germline trimming cut 0 bases from V and 3 bases from J; bases unmatched to any gene: 8. The chain's CDR3 is CASSLVQGMGANEKLFF. CDR3 DNA sequence: TGTGCCAGCAGCTTGGTACAGGGGATGGGGGCTAATGAAAAACTGTTTTTT.

This clonotype showed up many times. CDR3 sequence (DNA): TGTGCCAGCAGTCCAGGGTACCACAATCAGCCCCAGCATTTT. It yields the protein CASSPGYHNQPQHF. The J gene is TRBJ1-5, the V gene TRBV7-9, with D possibly TRBD1 on 5 matching bases. Germline assignment: CDR1 SEHNR and CDR2 FQNEAQ (reference sequence). V gave up 6 bases and J gave up 3 bases, with 12 bases separating them. This CDR3 comprises 14 residues. Complete variable domain (other parts from reference TRBV7-9 and TRBJ1-5): DTGVSQNPRHKITKRGQNVTFRCDPISEHNRLYWYRQTLGQGPEFLTYFQNEAQLEKSRLLSDRFSAERPKGSFSTLEIQRTEQGDSAMYLCASSPGYHNQPQHFGDGTRLSIL.

The V and J genes are TRBV5-1 and TRBJ2-5, with D perhaps matching TRBD1 (5 bases). There are 14 residues in the CDR3. The V gene lost 1 base and the J gene lost 2 bases, with 9 bases spanning the gap. The germline V gene has CDR1 SGHRS and CDR2 YFSETQ. CDR3 nucleotide sequence: TGCGCCAGCAGCTTGTTCACAGGTCAAGAGACCCAGTACTTC. Amino acid sequence: CASSLFTGQETQYF.

This clonotype was counted at least ten times. The rearrangement uses TRBV9 and TRBJ2-1, with D possibly being TRBD1 or TRBD2 (5 bases each). This CDR3 has 12 amino acids. Germline lookup yields CDR1 SGDLS and CDR2 YYNGEE. Trimming stripped 10 bases from V and 9 bases from J, with 17 bases between. The chain's CDR3 is CAPGSSAGEQFF. CDR3 sequence (DNA): TGTGCCCCAGGGTCTTCTGCGGGTGAGCAGTTCTTC.

This clonotype came up many times. The rearrangement uses TRBV7-2 and TRBJ2-5, with a tentative D call TRBD2 (6 bases). The CDR3 sequence is 13 residues long. Germline CDR1 and CDR2: SGHTA and FQGNSA. V lost 3 bases, J lost 7 bases, and 12 bases lay in between. The CDR3 DNA is TGTGCCAGCAGCTTTTCATCCGGGGGGACCCAGTACTTC. It specifies CASSFSSGGTQYF.

In its sample, this clonotype was seen many times. The chain is built from TRBV5-1 and TRBJ2-7; 8 bases line up with TRBD1. CDR1 and CDR2 from the germline V gene are SGHRS and YFSETQ. The junction had 7 bases not matched to a gene; V was cut back by 4 bases and J by 4 bases. This CDR3 is built from 14 residues. The DNA for the CDR3 is TGCGCCAGCAGCGTGGACAGGGCTCCTTACGAGCAGTACTTC. Its protein is CASSVDRAPYEQYF.

The rearrangement links TRBV5-1 to TRBJ2-5, with a tentative D call TRBD2 (5 bases). The germline gives CDR1 SGHRS, CDR2 YFSETQ. Deletions cut 0 bases from V and 5 bases from J, with 14 bases between. The CDR3 is 15 amino acids. The CDR3: CASSLGLAGYETQYF. As DNA, the CDR3 is TGCGCCAGCAGCTTGGGGCTAGCAGGTTACGAGACCCAGTACTTC.

This clonotype appeared a few times. V gene TRBV5-1 combines with J gene TRBJ2-1; 7 bases are a match to TRBD2. This CDR3 spans 15 amino acids. V was pared by 0 bases and J by 10 bases, with 10 bases of the junction left unmatched. Germline loops: CDR1 SGHRS, CDR2 YFSETQ. CDR3 DNA sequence: TGCGCCAGCAGCTTGGGGGACTATCTAGGGAGCGAGCAGTTCTTC. It translates to CASSLGDYLGSEQFF.

In this sample, this clonotype turned up many times. The chain couples TRBV7-8 to TRBJ1-1; possible D gene TRBD1, 6 bases. The V gene lost 4 bases and the J gene lost 5 bases, with 11 bases spanning the gap. The CDR3 has 13 amino acids. The germline gives CDR1 SGHVS, CDR2 FQNEAQ. The CDR3 loop reads CASSWGGRTEAFF. CDR3 coding DNA: TGTGCCAGCAGCTGGGGGGGGCGGACTGAAGCTTTCTTT.

This clonotype was counted at least ten times. The chain couples TRBV20-1 to TRBJ2-3; TRBD2 matches at 9 bases. Losses at the gene ends were 3 bases for V and 0 bases for J; bases not matched to a gene: 4. The CDR3 runs 15 residues. Germline-derived CDR1 and CDR2 are DFQATT and SNEGSKA (reference sequence). The CDR3 region is CSASGLAGSTDTQYF. The CDR3 DNA reads as TGCAGTGCTAGTGGCCTAGCGGGGAGCACAGATACGCAGTATTTT.

This clonotype showed up many times. The V and J genes are TRBV12-3 or TRBV12-4 and TRBJ1-1; TRBD1 aligns across 10 bases. The CDR3 contains 15 residues. V lost 6 bases to trimming and J lost 3 bases; unmatched junction nucleotides: 7. In nucleotides, the CDR3 is TGTGCCAGCAGCAGATACGGGACAGGGGACACTGAAGCTTTCTTT. This translates into CASSRYGTGDTEAFF.

The chain joins TRBV5-1 to TRBJ2-5; 9 bases map to TRBD2. In germline, CDR1 is SGHRS, CDR2 YFSETQ. The V gene end was trimmed by 4 bases and the J gene end by 1 base; junction bases not matched to a gene: 8. CDR3 size: 16 residues. The CDR3: CASSPDGSGGQETQYF. The CDR3 DNA reads TGCGCCAGCAGCCCGGATGGTAGCGGGGGCCAAGAGACCCAGTACTTC.

This clonotype occurred many times. The V call is TRBV20-1, the J call TRBJ1-2; 8 bases are shared with TRBD1. CDR1 and CDR2 (germline): DFQATT, SNEGSKA (reference sequence). There are 17 residues in the CDR3. V lost 0 bases, J lost 0 bases, and 9 bases stayed unmatched. The CDR3 coding sequence is TGCAGTGCTAGAGATTCGAACAGGGGGTGGGCTAACTATGGCTACACCTTC. Amino acids: CSARDSNRGWANYGYTF.

This clonotype was detected ten times or more. V is TRBV7-2 and J is TRBJ1-5; no definite D call. The CDR3 has 13 residues. CDR1 SGHTA and CDR2 FQGNSA come from the germline V gene. The germline V and J ends were trimmed by 4 bases and 8 bases, with 12 bases remaining between them. In nucleotides, the CDR3 is TGTGCCAGCAGCTGGCGACGGGAAGAGCCCCAGCATTTT. It is translated as CASSWRREEPQHF.

This clonotype was detected ten times or more. The genes are TRBV6-6 and TRBJ2-1; 12 bases align to TRBD2. With V trimmed by 0 bases and J by 7 bases, 4 bases remained unmatched. Germline V gene data show CDR1 as MNHNY and CDR2 as SVGAGI (reference sequence). The CDR3 contains 16 residues. CDR3 amino acids: CASSYSTSGGGNEQFF. CDR3 coding DNA: TGTGCCAGCAGTTACTCGACTAGCGGGGGCGGGAATGAGCAGTTCTTC.

A few counts support this clonotype. The chain is built from TRBV12-3 or TRBV12-4 and TRBJ2-2; 7 bases map to TRBD2. V lost 3 bases, J lost 5 bases, and 3 bases stayed unmatched. CDR3 length: 14 amino acids. The CDR3 sequence is CASSFPGGTGELFF. The CDR3 region has the DNA TGTGCCAGCAGTTTCCCGGGGGGAACCGGGGAGCTGTTTTTT.

The V call is TRBV29-1, the J call TRBJ1-2; D gene ambiguous. V was clipped by 3 bases and J by 3 bases, with 5 bases between them. The CDR3 has 11 amino acids. Germline loops: CDR1 SQVTM, CDR2 ANQGSEA. CDR3: CSVEGHYGYTF. CDR3 nucleotides: TGCAGCGTTGAGGGTCACTATGGCTACACCTTC.

The chain carries TRBV7-9 and TRBJ2-3; no definite D call. Germline V gene lookup returns CDR1 SEHNR and CDR2 FQNEAQ (reference sequence). CDR3 length: 13 residues. V lost 7 bases and J lost 0, with 8 bases in between. This CDR3 reads CASTLLSTDTQYF. CDR3 DNA: TGTGCCAGCACCCTGCTAAGCACAGATACGCAGTATTTT.

This clonotype was recorded many times. The genes are TRBV5-1 and TRBJ2-2; D may be TRBD2 (5 bases). The CDR3 is made up of 16 amino acids. The germline V gene has CDR1 SGHRS and CDR2 YFSETQ. Trimming stripped 4 bases from V and 2 bases from J, with 15 bases between. DNA for the CDR3: TGCGCCAGCAGCCTTCTCCTAGCTACTAACACCGGGGAGCTGTTTTTT. Its protein is CASSLLLATNTGELFF.